The 10 T cell receptor beta chains given below trace back to one sample, sequenced in a study of shared clonotypes between healthy human individuals (dated by TCRdb to about 2020). Library generation was performed with the immunoSEQ multiplex PCR assay. The table was pulled from immuneACCESS by TCRdb, which kept in-frame rearrangements only. Such tables lose some clones; where checked, under half of the loss comes from unresolved V genes, and the rest has no known cause. The sample table records nearly 1 million clones; 76% of these occur just once. Clones ranked in the top ten supply approximately 1.5% of the sample. Sample: memory CD4+ T cells sorted from blood. Reading the label with the study, this specimen's cell subset or site is: CD45RA-negative fraction. The receptors stem from a man younger than 30 in good health.

V and J are TRBV6-1 and TRBJ2-7; no definite D call. Germline assignment: CDR1 MNHNS and CDR2 SASEGT. The CDR3 runs to 13 residues. V shed 2 bases and J shed 2 bases, with 7 bases lying between them. CDR3 sequence: CASSEQVPYEQYF. Here the CDR3 DNA reads TGTGCCAGCAGTGAACAGGTACCCTACGAGCAGTACTTC.

This clone was picked up one time. The V gene is TRBV15, the J gene TRBJ1-2, with D possibly being TRBD1 (5 bases). Trimming pared 0 bases from V and 3 bases from J, leaving 8 bases between. Germline CDR1 and CDR2: LNHNV and YYDKDF (reference sequence). CDR3 length: 14 amino acids. CDR3 sequence reads: CATSRDGGYYGYTF. The CDR3 DNA sequence: TGTGCCACCAGCAGAGATGGGGGGTACTATGGCTACACCTTC.

This clone was recorded a few times. The chain recombines TRBV30 with TRBJ2-5, with 13 bases that match TRBD2. The junction had 8 bases not matched to a gene; V was cut back by 3 bases and J by 4 bases. This CDR3 spans 16 amino acids. CDR1 and CDR2 (germline): GTSNPN, SVGIG (reference sequence). CDR3 protein: CAWSRTGTSGVETQYF. The CDR3 nucleotides are TGTGCCTGGAGCAGAACCGGGACTAGCGGGGTAGAGACCCAGTACTTC. The full variable domain, completed using reference TRBV30 and TRBJ2-5, is SQTIHQWPATLVQPVGSPLSLECTVEGTSNPNLYWYRQAAGRGLQLLFYSVGIGQISSEVPQNLSASRPQDRQFILSSKKLLLSDSGFYLCAWSRTGTSGVETQYFGPGTRLLVL.

The chain recombines TRBV5-6 with TRBJ2-1; TRBD2 aligns across 12 bases. The CDR3 runs 17 residues. V trimming: 5 bases; J trimming: 4 bases; junction bases outside the gene matches: 10. From germline, CDR1 is SGHDT and CDR2 YYEEEE. The CDR3 DNA is TGTGCCAGCAGTTTCCATACCGGGACTAGCGGGTACAATGAGCAGTTCTTC. Translation gives CASSFHTGTSGYNEQFF.

V and J are TRBV4-3 and TRBJ2-5; 8 bases map to TRBD2. The CDR3 has 17 amino acids. With V trimmed by 1 base and J by 5 bases, 12 bases remained unmatched. Germline CDR1 is LGHNA and CDR2 is YSLEER. DNA of the CDR3: TGCGCCAGCAGCCAAGCTCCTGCGGGGGGTGCGCAGGAGACCCAGTACTTC. It is translated as CASSQAPAGGAQETQYF.

The chain carries TRBV7-9 and TRBJ2-7, with 7 bases lining up with TRBD2. The germline gives CDR1 SEHNR, CDR2 FQNEAQ (reference sequence). This CDR3 has 15 amino acids. Unmatched junction bases numbered 10, after V lost 1 base and J lost 7 bases. The CDR3 spells CASSLGTSSPGEQYF. The CDR3 DNA follows: TGTGCCAGCAGCTTAGGGACTAGTAGTCCTGGGGAGCAGTACTTC.

There are a few counts of this clone. DNA for the CDR3: TGTGCCAGCAGTTACGAACTGGGGGCTAATGAAAAACTGTTTTTT. Protein sequence: CASSYELGANEKLFF. The chain recombines TRBV6-5 with TRBJ1-4; a possible D gene is TRBD1 (5 bases). Germline CDR1 MNHEY, CDR2 SVGAGI. The CDR3 has 15 amino acids. V lost 2 bases to trimming and J lost 3 bases, with 10 bases between them.

The rearrangement links TRBV29-1 to TRBJ2-7; 9 bases match TRBD1. This CDR3 is built from 14 residues. Germline V gene data show CDR1 as SQVTM and CDR2 as ANQGSEA. Unmatched junction bases numbered 8, after V lost 6 bases and J lost 2 bases. CDR3 DNA: TGCAGCGTGTGGGGGGGACAGGGAGCCTACGAGCAGTACTTC. Encoded protein: CSVWGGQGAYEQYF.

The gene calls are TRBV7-9 and TRBJ2-7; D unresolved. There are 12 residues in the CDR3. V lost 2 bases to trimming and J lost 5 bases, with 7 bases between them. CDR1 and CDR2 from the germline V gene are SEHNR and FQNEAQ (reference sequence). The CDR3 DNA reads TGTGCCAGCAGCTTATTCCATAACGAGCAGTACTTC. Amino acid sequence: CASSLFHNEQYF.

This clone turned up a few times. The chain couples TRBV7-8 to TRBJ1-1, with a weak D call TRBD1 (5 bases). CDR3 length equals 14 residues. The V gene lost 2 bases and the J gene lost 5 bases, with 12 bases spanning the gap. In germline, CDR1 is SGHVS, CDR2 FQNEAQ. Here the CDR3 reads CASSLRGGWTEAFF. DNA of the CDR3: TGTGCCAGCAGCTTAAGGGGCGGATGGACTGAAGCTTTCTTT.